This TCR beta chain was recovered during a study of tissue T cells after allogeneic stem cell transplantation. In the case of this clone: The listed genes are named as in mouse. The CDR3 goes on 1 residue after the read ends, and that part is filled in from the germline J gene. The sample has other DNA sequences that encode this CDR3 too.

Germline values: CDR1 SGHLS, CDR2 HYDKME. The CDR3 is 14 residues long. With 0 bases clipped from V and 0 bases from J, the junction kept 0 bases outside the gene matches. Profiling relied on immunoSEQ multiplex PCR, and the TCRdb table lists in-frame clones only, not all of them. The data show roughly 50,000 clones, less than 75% seen once. Sequenced input: sorted cells pooled from one or two spleens. The V gene is TRBV12-2, the J gene TRBJ1-2; TRBD1 matches 7 bases. This sequence originates from a pool of C57BL/6 mice in good health. CDR3 region: CASSLQGANSDYTF. The part of the CDR3 DNA that was read is TGTGCCAGCTCTCTCCAGGGGGCAAACTCCGACTACACC.